One and the same sample provided the 3 T cell receptor beta chains below, sequenced in a study of beta chain features in type 1 diabetes. Study results and caveats: Type 1 diabetes patients had moderately but significantly shorter TCRB CDR3s in all four CD4+ subsets.

All of the isolated RNA was reverse transcribed, so expressed TCRB transcripts were sequenced. The table came from immunoSEQ multiplex PCR; TCRdb's copy has only in-frame clones and leaves some out. The sample has 200,000 to 300,000 clones, 11% to 15% seen once. No cognate antigen is known for these TCRs. Input material: naive CD4+ T cells from blood. The receptor set was obtained from a man aged 30 to 45 with type 1 diabetes.

This clone was seen a few times. This chain links TRBV7-9 with TRBJ2-2; 8 positions match TRBD1. In germline, CDR1 is SEHNR, CDR2 FQNEAQ (reference sequence). The CDR3 spans 14 residues. Trimming cost V 3 bases and J 6 bases; bases outside gene matches: 3. The CDR3 DNA reads TGTGCCAGCAGCTTCCCACAGGGGGCCGGGGAGCTGTTTTTT. It codes for CASSFPQGAGELFF. Drawing the rest from reference TRBV7-9 and TRBJ2-2, the complete variable domain is DTGVSQNPRHKITKRGQNVTFRCDPISEHNRLYWYRQTLGQGPEFLTYFQNEAQLEKSRLLSDRFSAERPKGSFSTLEIQRTEQGDSAMYLCASSFPQGAGELFFGEGSRLTVL.

This chain connects TRBV29-1 to TRBJ2-3; 13 nucleotides align to TRBD2. V shed 4 bases, J shed 7 bases, and the junction held 2 bases outside the gene matches. This CDR3 region has 13 residues. Germline CDR1 reads SQVTM; CDR2 reads ANQGSEA. DNA for the CDR3: TGCAGCGTTGGGACTAGCGGGAGAAATACGCAGTATTTT. The encoded protein is CSVGTSGRNTQYF.

In its sample, this clone was seen a few times. This chain uses TRBV15 with TRBJ2-5; D gene uncertain. There are 14 residues in the CDR3. Germline V gives CDR1 LNHNV, CDR2 YYDKDF (reference sequence). V lost 0 bases, J lost 5 bases, and 10 bases lay in between. Here the CDR3 reads CATSRDQALETQYF. The CDR3 DNA follows: TGTGCCACCAGCAGAGATCAAGCTTTGGAGACCCAGTACTTC. Filled out from reference TRBV15 and TRBJ2-5, the complete variable domain reads DAMVIQNPRYQVTQFGKPVTLSCSQTLNHNVMYWYQQKSSQAPKLLFHYYDKDFNNEADTPDNFQSRRPNTSFCFLDIRSPGLGDTAMYLCATSRDQALETQYFGPGTRLLVL.